The 18 T cell receptor beta chains presented below share a single source sample, sequenced in a study of neurological immune-mediated disorders. Using its own MiXCR run on the 5' RACE reads, TCRdb lists one record per CDR3 protein. The sample yields fewer than 45,000 distinct CDR3 sequences, around 10% seen once. Time point: technical triplicate 1. Sequencing input: PBMCs. The receptors shown here come from a man between 60 and 70 years old with HTLV-1-associated myelopathy (HAM/TSP).

This clonotype was found many times. The chain has TRBV5-1 and TRBJ2-2, with TRBD2 matching 7 bases. V shed 2 bases and J 4 bases; nucleotides not matched to a gene: 5. The CDR3 loop spans 15 amino acids. Germline V gives CDR1 SGHRS, CDR2 YFSETQ. The chain's CDR3 is CASSFQGGSTGELFF. The DNA of the CDR3 is TGCGCCAGCAGCTTTCAGGGCGGGAGCACCGGGGAGCTGTTTTTT.

By sample fraction, this clonotype is medium-sized. The V call is TRBV4-2, the J call TRBJ2-2; 8 nucleotides match TRBD1. V shed 3 bases and J 4 bases; nucleotides not matched to a gene: 10. From germline, CDR1 is LGHNA and CDR2 YNFKEQ. CDR3 length equals 17 residues. This CDR3 is CASSQGHRTGITGELFF. For the CDR3, the DNA is TGTGCCAGCAGCCAGGGCCACAGGACAGGGATCACCGGGGAGCTGTTTTTT.

This clonotype was seen at least ten times. This chain connects TRBV7-2 to TRBJ1-5, with 7 positions matching TRBD1. V lost 2 bases and J lost 6; bases outside the gene matches: 10. Germline V gene lookup returns CDR1 SGHTA and CDR2 FQGNSA. This CDR3 region has 16 residues. The CDR3 region has the DNA TGTGCCAGCAGCTTAATGTTTTTAGGGGGCAGTCAGCCCCAGCATTTT. This codes for CASSLMFLGGSQPQHF.

Many counts were recorded for this clonotype. The chain carries TRBV7-9 and TRBJ1-5; the D is unclear. The V end was cut by 1 base, the J end by 0 bases, with 22 bases between. Germline values: CDR1 SEHNR, CDR2 FQNEAQ (reference sequence). CDR3 length equals 20 residues. The CDR3 region is CASSLVARAPQSYSNQPQHF. In DNA, the CDR3 is TGTGCCAGCAGCTTAGTTGCTAGGGCACCACAGTCATATAGCAATCAGCCCCAGCATTTT.

Turning to this clonotype: Since a much larger clone is just one base distant, this may be a read error. The chain employs TRBV19 and TRBJ2-7, with 8 nucleotides matching TRBD1. From germline, CDR1 is LNHDA and CDR2 SQIVND (reference sequence). CDR3 length: 12 residues. Losses at the gene ends were 10 bases for V and 5 bases for J; bases not matched to a gene: 7. The CDR3, as DNA: TGTGCCACTGGACAGGGATTAAACGAGCAGTACTTC. It encodes CATGQGLNEQYF.

This clonotype was observed many times. This chain uses TRBV12-3 or TRBV12-4 with TRBJ1-1, with a weak D call TRBD1 (5 bases). This CDR3 region has 14 residues. The V end was cut by 4 bases, the J end by 1 base, with 10 bases between. In DNA form, the CDR3 reads TGTGCCAGCAGTTCGGGACGGGGGAACACTGAAGCTTTCTTT. Translated, it gives CASSSGRGNTEAFF.

This clonotype was seen ten or more times. This chain connects TRBV5-1 to TRBJ2-3, with 11 nucleotides matching TRBD2. Germline values: CDR1 SGHRS, CDR2 YFSETQ. Unmatched junction bases numbered 4, after V lost 0 bases and J lost 4 bases. CDR3 size: 16 residues. CDR3: CASSLGSGRASDTQYF. CDR3 sequence (DNA): TGCGCCAGCAGCTTGGGTAGCGGGAGGGCCTCAGATACGCAGTATTTT.

At least ten counts were recorded for this clonotype. The rearrangement joins TRBV15 to TRBJ2-2; D ambiguous. This CDR3 has 16 amino acids. V shed 3 bases and J shed 1 base, with 12 bases lying between them. The germline gives CDR1 LNHNV, CDR2 YYDKDF (reference sequence). DNA for the CDR3: TGTGCCACCAGCAGGAGCCAATTGGGGAACACCGGGGAGCTGTTTTTT. Translating it yields CATSRSQLGNTGELFF.

To note about this clonotype: At one end the junction does not follow the germline gene, possibly because of a read error. The chain uses TRBV28 and TRBJ1-5, with a tentative D call TRBD1 (6 bases). CDR3 length: 14 amino acids. Germline CDR1 MDHEN, CDR2 SYDVKM. The CDR3 here is CATGFGGVGQLQHF. CDR3 nucleotides: TGTGCCACGGGGTTCGGGGGCGTCGGTCAGCTCCAGCATTTT.

This clonotype has at least ten counts. This chain joins TRBV7-9 and TRBJ1-1, with D possibly matching TRBD1 (5 bases). Trimming removed 0 bases from V and 4 bases from J, with 9 bases in between. Germline V gene sequence: CDR1 SEHNR, CDR2 FQNEAQ (reference sequence). The CDR3 has 14 amino acids. In DNA, the CDR3 is TGTGCCAGCAGCTTAGCTGGGGGTGGCACTGAAGCTTTCTTT. It is translated as CASSLAGGGTEAFF.

This clonotype was seen many times. The V call is TRBV6-6, the J call TRBJ1-3, with 7 nucleotides matching TRBD1. V lost 5 bases to trimming and J lost 2 bases; unmatched junction nucleotides: 3. CDR3 length: 14 amino acids. Germline V gives CDR1 MNHNY, CDR2 SVGAGI (reference sequence). In DNA, the CDR3 is TGTGCCAGCAGTAAACAGGGGACTGGAAACACCATATATTTT. As protein: CASSKQGTGNTIYF.

This clonotype has a count of ten or more. The V call is TRBV5-1, the J call TRBJ1-1, with D hard to call. Germline values: CDR1 SGHRS, CDR2 YFSETQ. V gave up 0 bases and J gave up 1 base, with 10 bases separating them. The CDR3 has 15 residues. DNA of the CDR3: TGCGCCAGCAGCTTGGCCTCAGGAACGAACACTGAAGCTTTCTTT. Its protein is CASSLASGTNTEAFF. Full variable domain (outside the CDR3, taken from reference TRBV5-1 and TRBJ1-1): KAGVTQTPRYLIKTRGQQVTLSCSPISGHRSVSWYQQTPGQGLQFLFEYFSETQRNKGNFPGRFSGRQFSNSRSEMNVSTLELGDSALYLCASSLASGTNTEAFFGQGTRLTVV.

This clonotype showed up many times. CDR3 nucleotides: TGCAGTGCCCGAGTCGACAGGGGAGACGACAAACGGTCTGCCAAAAACATTCAGTACTTC. Amino acid sequence: CSARVDRGDDKRSAKNIQYF. This chain joins TRBV20-1 and TRBJ2-4; 8 bases fit TRBD1. Germline-derived CDR1 and CDR2 are DFQATT and SNEGSKA (reference sequence). This CDR3 region has 20 residues. After removal of 6 bases from V and 1 base from J, the junction contained 23 bases not matched to a gene.

At least ten counts were recorded for this clonotype. The chain is built from TRBV12-3 or TRBV12-4 and TRBJ2-1, with 10 bases identical to TRBD2. This CDR3 comprises 14 residues. V shed 6 bases and J 7 bases; nucleotides not matched to a gene: 6. The CDR3 loop reads CASSRLAGMNEQFF. For the CDR3, the DNA is TGTGCCAGCAGCCGACTAGCGGGTATGAATGAGCAGTTCTTC.

Of note for this clonotype: Since a much larger clone is just one base distant, this may be a read error. J is TRBJ1-4 and V is TRBV10-3; D possibly corresponds to TRBD1 (5 bases). CDR3 length equals 12 residues. Looked up from germline, CDR1 is ENHRY and CDR2 is SYGVKD. V was pared by 10 bases and J by 8 bases, with 14 bases between. The CDR3 DNA follows: TGTGCCACCTGGGGGGAGAGGGAAAAACTGTTTTTT. Protein: CATWGEREKLFF.

Of note for this clonotype: At one of its ends the junction is not consistent with the germline gene, which may arise from a read error. The J gene is TRBJ2-7, the V gene TRBV5-5; D is perhaps TRBD1 or TRBD2 (5 bases each). This CDR3 region has 14 residues. Germline V CDR1 and CDR2: SGHKS, YYEKEE (reference sequence). The DNA of the CDR3 is TGTGACAGCAGCTTGCGGGCTGGGGGCTACGAGCAGTACTTC. It translates to CDSSLRAGGYEQYF.

This clonotype was seen more than once but under ten times. In DNA form, the CDR3 reads TGTGCCTCTGCAGAAGCCAATCAGCCCCAGCATTTT. The encoded protein is CASAEANQPQHF. The rearrangement uses TRBV6-6 and TRBJ1-5; D remains unclear. CDR3 length: 12 amino acids. The germline gives CDR1 MNHNY, CDR2 SVGAGI (reference sequence). V dropped 11 bases and J dropped 3 bases, with 11 bases sitting between them.

In this sample, this clonotype turned up many times. The V call is TRBV5-1, the J call TRBJ2-1; 8 positions agree with TRBD2. The CDR3 extends over 13 amino acids. Germline CDR1 SGHRS, CDR2 YFSETQ. V lost 5 bases to trimming and J lost 2 bases; unmatched junction nucleotides: 0. The CDR3 loop reads CASRREAYNEQFF. Here the CDR3 DNA reads TGCGCCAGCAGGCGGGAGGCCTACAATGAGCAGTTCTTC.